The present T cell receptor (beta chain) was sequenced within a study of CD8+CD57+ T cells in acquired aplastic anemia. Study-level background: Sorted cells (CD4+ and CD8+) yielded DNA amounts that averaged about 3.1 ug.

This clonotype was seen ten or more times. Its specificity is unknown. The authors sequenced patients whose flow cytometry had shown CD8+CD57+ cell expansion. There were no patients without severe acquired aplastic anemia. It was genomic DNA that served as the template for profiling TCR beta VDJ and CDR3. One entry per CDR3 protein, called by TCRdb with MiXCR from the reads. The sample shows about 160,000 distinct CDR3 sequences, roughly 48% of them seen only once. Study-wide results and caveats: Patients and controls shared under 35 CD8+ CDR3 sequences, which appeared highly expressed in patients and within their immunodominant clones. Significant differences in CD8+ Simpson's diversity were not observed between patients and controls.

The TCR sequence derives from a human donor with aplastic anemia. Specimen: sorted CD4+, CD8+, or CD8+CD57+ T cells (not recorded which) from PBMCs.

This CDR3 is CASSIRRQGISAFF. The CDR3, as DNA: TGTGCCAGTAGTATCCGTCGGCAGGGAATTTCGGCTTTCTTT. The rearrangement links TRBV19 to TRBJ1-1, with D perhaps TRBD1 (5 bases). The CDR3 has 14 residues. V was pared by 3 bases and J by 11 bases, with 19 bases between. The germline V gene has CDR1 LNHDA and CDR2 SQIVND (reference sequence).